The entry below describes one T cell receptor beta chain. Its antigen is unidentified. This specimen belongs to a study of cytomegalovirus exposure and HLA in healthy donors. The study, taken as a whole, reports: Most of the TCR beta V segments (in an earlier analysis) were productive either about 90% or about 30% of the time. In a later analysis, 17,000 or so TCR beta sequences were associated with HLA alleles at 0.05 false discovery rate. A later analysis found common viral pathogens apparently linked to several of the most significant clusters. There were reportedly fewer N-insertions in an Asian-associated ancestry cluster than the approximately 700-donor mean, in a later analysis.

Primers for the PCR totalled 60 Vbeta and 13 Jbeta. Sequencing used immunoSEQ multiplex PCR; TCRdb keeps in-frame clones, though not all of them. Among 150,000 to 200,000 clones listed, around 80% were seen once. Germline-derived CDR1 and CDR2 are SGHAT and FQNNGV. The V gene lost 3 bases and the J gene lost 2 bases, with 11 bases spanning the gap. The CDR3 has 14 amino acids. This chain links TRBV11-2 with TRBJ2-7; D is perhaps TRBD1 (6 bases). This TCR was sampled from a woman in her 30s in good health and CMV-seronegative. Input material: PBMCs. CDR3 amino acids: CASSFDTGPYEQYF. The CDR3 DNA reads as TGTGCCAGCAGCTTCGATACAGGGCCCTACGAGCAGTACTTC.